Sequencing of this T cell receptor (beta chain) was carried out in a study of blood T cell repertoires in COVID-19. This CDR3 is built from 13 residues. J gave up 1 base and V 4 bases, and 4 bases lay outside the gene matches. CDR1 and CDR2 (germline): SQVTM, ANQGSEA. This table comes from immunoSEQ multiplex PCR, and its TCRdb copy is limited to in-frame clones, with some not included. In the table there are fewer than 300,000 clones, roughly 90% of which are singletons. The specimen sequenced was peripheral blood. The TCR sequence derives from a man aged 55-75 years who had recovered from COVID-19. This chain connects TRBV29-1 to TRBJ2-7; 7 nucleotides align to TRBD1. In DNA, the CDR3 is TGCAGCGTTGGAGGGGGCAGGTCCTACGAGCAGTACTTC. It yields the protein CSVGGGRSYEQYF.